This entry lists 27 T cell receptor beta chains sequenced from one sample in a study of CD8 T cells in ankylosing spondylitis. These TCRs are of unknown antigen specificity. Study-wide results and limits: It appeared that ankylosing spondylitis blood was characterized by a TCR beta motif of several highly homologous variants.

Via MiXCR, TCRdb re-called the 5' RACE reads, giving one row per CDR3 protein. Of about 390,000 distinct CDR3 sequences listed, around 24% are singletons. The sequenced sample was blood, either unsorted or a sorted T cell fraction (not recorded which). The source of these receptors is a male donor with ankylosing spondylitis.

This clonotype came up a few times. The V call is TRBV28, the J call TRBJ2-1, with 10 bases that match TRBD1. Germline CDR1 is MDHEN and CDR2 is SYDVKM. The CDR3 is made up of 16 amino acids. Trimming removed 5 bases from V and 3 bases from J; junction bases left unmatched: 7. The DNA for the CDR3 is TGTGCCAGCAGTGCGGAACGGACAGGGGGCTACAATGAGCAGTTCTTC. It is translated as CASSAERTGGYNEQFF.

The genes are TRBV28 and TRBJ1-3, with D tentatively TRBD1 (5 bases). There are 14 residues in the CDR3. The V gene's germline CDR1 is MDHEN and CDR2 SYDVKM. Trimming pared 3 bases from V and 4 bases from J, leaving 10 bases between. CDR3 region: CASSFRGVGNTIYF. The CDR3 nucleotides are TGTGCCAGCAGTTTTCGGGGGGTAGGAAACACCATATATTTT.

V usage is TRBV11-2 and J usage is TRBJ2-2, with 16 bases lining up with TRBD2. CDR3 size: 18 residues. Trimming at V came to 4 bases and at J to 5 bases, leaving 7 bases not matched to a gene. Germline lookup yields CDR1 SGHAT and CDR2 FQNNGV. CDR3 amino acids: CASSSSGLAGGRTGELFF. Here the CDR3 DNA reads TGTGCCAGCAGCTCCTCGGGACTAGCGGGAGGGCGAACCGGGGAGCTGTTTTTT. The full variable domain, with the rest looked up from reference TRBV11-2 and TRBJ2-2, is EAGVAQSPRYKIIEKRQSVAFWCNPISGHATLYWYQQILGQGPKLLIQFQNNGVVDDSQLPKDRFSAERLKGVDSTLKIQPAKLEDSAVYLCASSSSGLAGGRTGELFFGEGSRLTVL.

This chain joins TRBV20-1 and TRBJ2-3; D is possibly TRBD1 (6 bases). Trimming cost V 2 bases and J 1 base, with 16 bases left between them. CDR3 length: 16 residues. Germline CDR1 and CDR2: DFQATT and SNEGSKA (reference sequence). Here the CDR3 reads CSARTWTEQGTDTQYF. Written as DNA, the CDR3 is TGCAGTGCTAGAACATGGACAGAGCAGGGCACAGATACGCAGTATTTT.

The chain couples TRBV4-1 to TRBJ2-7; 8 nucleotides line up with TRBD1. The V gene end was trimmed by 1 base and the J gene end by 2 bases; junction bases not matched to a gene: 7. This CDR3 is 16 amino acids long. CDR1 and CDR2 from the germline V gene are MGHRA and YSYEKL. The CDR3 nucleotides are TGCGCCAGCAGCCAAGTACAGGGGGTGGAGACCTACGAGCAGTACTTC. As protein: CASSQVQGVETYEQYF.

This rearrangement joins TRBV25-1 to TRBJ1-2; 9 bases line up with TRBD1. The CDR3 is 14 residues long. V shed 6 bases and J 4 bases; nucleotides not matched to a gene: 6. Germline CDR1 MGHDK, CDR2 SYGVNS. This CDR3 reads CASRADRGGYGYTF. The CDR3 DNA reads TGTGCCAGCAGGGCGGACAGGGGCGGCTATGGCTACACCTTC.

The chain has TRBV10-3 and TRBJ2-5; 9 bases agree with TRBD2. The CDR3 is made up of 15 amino acids. V shed 3 bases and J 0 bases; nucleotides not matched to a gene: 2. Germline V gene lookup returns CDR1 ENHRY and CDR2 SYGVKD. The CDR3 loop is CAISDLAGDQETQYF. For the CDR3, the DNA is TGTGCCATCAGTGACTTAGCGGGAGACCAAGAGACCCAGTACTTC.

The CDR3 region is CASSDQGSNEKLFF. The CDR3 nucleotides are TGTGCCAGCAGTGATCAGGGATCAAATGAAAAACTGTTTTTT. This chain connects TRBV6-1 to TRBJ1-4; TRBD1 is a possible D gene (5 bases). In germline, CDR1 is MNHNS, CDR2 SASEGT. V was shortened by 3 bases and J by 5 bases, with 10 bases between the two germline ends. The CDR3 runs to 14 residues.

The V gene is TRBV7-2, the J gene TRBJ2-5, with D perhaps assigned TRBD1 or TRBD2 (5 bases each). Between the trimmed V and J ends, which lost 5 bases and 4 bases, there was a span of 14 bases. Germline CDR1 SGHTA, CDR2 FQGNSA. The CDR3 loop spans 14 amino acids. The CDR3 sequence: CASSPDFGAETQYF. CDR3 nucleotide sequence: TGTGCCAGCAGCCCGGACTTTGGGGCAGAGACCCAGTACTTC.

V is TRBV5-1 and J is TRBJ2-3, with TRBD2 matching over 10 bases. CDR1 and CDR2 from the germline V gene are SGHRS and YFSETQ. The CDR3 runs 16 residues. V dropped 4 bases and J dropped 6; count of bases not matched to a gene: 11. CDR3 residues: CASSLPGAGLADTQYF. DNA of the CDR3: TGCGCCAGCAGCCTCCCCGGGGCGGGACTAGCGGATACGCAGTATTTT. The complete variable domain, with remaining parts taken from reference TRBV5-1 and TRBJ2-3, reads KAGVTQTPRYLIKTRGQQVTLSCSPISGHRSVSWYQQTPGQGLQFLFEYFSETQRNKGNFPGRFSGRQFSNSRSEMNVSTLELGDSALYLCASSLPGAGLADTQYFGPGTRLTVL.

The chain recombines TRBV9 with TRBJ1-1, with 7 bases identical to TRBD1. CDR1 SGDLS and CDR2 YYNGEE come from the germline V gene. This CDR3 contains 14 residues. V lost 0 bases, J lost 6 bases, and 5 bases stayed unmatched. Here the CDR3 reads CASSVAPGGAEAFF. CDR3 sequence (DNA): TGTGCCAGCAGCGTAGCTCCAGGGGGAGCTGAAGCTTTCTTT.

CDR3 nucleotides: TGCAGCGTTGAACGCTTGAGGGGGGCTTTGAACACTGAAGCTTTCTTT. This translates into CSVERLRGALNTEAFF. V gene TRBV29-1 combines with J gene TRBJ1-1; D possibly corresponds to TRBD1 (6 bases). With 2 bases removed from V and 0 bases from J, the gap between germline ends came to 16 bases. CDR3 length: 16 residues. Germline loops: CDR1 SQVTM, CDR2 ANQGSEA. Supplemented by reference TRBV29-1 and TRBJ1-1, the full variable domain reads SAVISQKPSRDICQRGTSLTIQCQVDSQVTMMFWYRQQPGQSLTLIATANQGSEATYESGFVIDKFPISRPNLTFSTLTVSNMSPEDSSIYLCSVERLRGALNTEAFFGQGTRLTVV.

This clonotype was counted only a few times. The chain has TRBV11-3 and TRBJ2-3; D call uncertain. Germline-derived CDR1 and CDR2 are SGHNT and YENEEA. Trimming cost V 5 bases and J 9 bases, with 12 bases left between them. The CDR3 covers 12 residues. CDR3 loop: CASSDNLLTQYF. The CDR3 DNA sequence: TGTGCCAGCAGCGATAACTTGTTGACGCAGTATTTT.

This clonotype showed up just a few times. The J gene is TRBJ2-1, the V gene TRBV12-5, with D uncertain. The CDR3 extends over 15 amino acids. The ends were cut back, 6 bases at V and 0 bases at J, with 12 bases in the middle. The germline V gene encodes CDR1 LGHNT and CDR2 FRNRAP. CDR3 DNA: TGTGCTAGTGGCCCCAATACGAGCTCCTACAATGAGCAGTTCTTC. It codes for CASGPNTSSYNEQFF.

In its sample, this clonotype was seen many times. The chain employs TRBV5-1 and TRBJ2-3; D perhaps matches TRBD1 (6 bases). Germline V gene data show CDR1 as SGHRS and CDR2 as YFSETQ. V was pared by 6 bases and J by 3 bases, with 20 bases between. This CDR3 spans 16 amino acids. The CDR3 spells CASNPTGPGGTDTQYF. CDR3 in DNA: TGCGCCAGCAACCCTACAGGGCCCGGCGGGACAGATACGCAGTATTTT. The complete variable domain, with remaining parts taken from reference TRBV5-1 and TRBJ2-3, reads KAGVTQTPRYLIKTRGQQVTLSCSPISGHRSVSWYQQTPGQGLQFLFEYFSETQRNKGNFPGRFSGRQFSNSRSEMNVSTLELGDSALYLCASNPTGPGGTDTQYFGPGTRLTVL.

The chain uses TRBV9 and TRBJ2-1, with 7 bases that match TRBD2. CDR1 and CDR2 from the germline V gene are SGDLS and YYNGEE. The CDR3 is 15 residues long. Trimming cost V 0 bases and J 2 bases; bases outside gene matches: 2. The CDR3 here is CASSVVGLAYNEQFF. In nucleotides, the CDR3 is TGTGCCAGCAGCGTAGTCGGACTAGCCTACAATGAGCAGTTCTTC.

This clonotype occurred many times. CDR3 region: CASSLQQQGNQPQHF. CDR3 bases: TGTGCCAGCAGTTTACAGCAACAAGGCAATCAGCCCCAGCATTTT. The V call is TRBV12-3 or TRBV12-4, the J call TRBJ1-5; the D is unclear. Trimming shortened V by 2 bases and J by 2 bases, and 10 bases separated the two germline ends. This CDR3 has 15 residues.

Only a few counts were recorded for this clonotype. The chain has TRBV5-1 and TRBJ2-3, with TRBD2 matching 8 bases. The CDR3 runs to 15 residues. The V and J ends lost 4 bases and 3 bases, in that order; junction bases with no gene match: 7. Germline values: CDR1 SGHRS, CDR2 YFSETQ. The CDR3 coding sequence is TGCGCCAGCAGCGTGGACAGCGGGAGTACAGATACGCAGTATTTT. It specifies CASSVDSGSTDTQYF.

The V call is TRBV5-1, the J call TRBJ2-7, with TRBD1 matching 7 bases. In germline, CDR1 is SGHRS, CDR2 YFSETQ. There are 14 residues in the CDR3. With 2 bases clipped from V and 2 bases from J, the junction kept 4 bases outside the gene matches. CDR3 bases: TGCGCCAGCAGCTTCGGACAGGCCACCTACGAGCAGTACTTC. The encoded protein is CASSFGQATYEQYF.

The chain employs TRBV7-9 and TRBJ2-5, with D perhaps assigned TRBD1 or TRBD2 (5 bases each). Germline CDR1 is SEHNR and CDR2 is FQNEAQ (reference sequence). V was trimmed by 6 bases and J by 4 bases, leaving 15 bases between them. The CDR3 sequence is 14 residues long. The CDR3 is CASSPRVGTETQYF. The CDR3 DNA is TGTGCCAGCAGTCCACGGGTAGGGACAGAGACCCAGTACTTC.

This clonotype has at least ten counts. CDR3 in amino acids: CASTEGGPGELFF. The CDR3 DNA sequence: TGTGCCAGCACCGAAGGGGGTCCCGGGGAGCTGTTTTTT. The V gene is TRBV25-1, the J gene TRBJ2-2, with TRBD1 as a possible D gene (6 bases). V was shortened by 7 bases and J by 6 bases, with 12 bases between the two germline ends. The CDR3 runs 13 residues. Germline-derived CDR1 and CDR2 are MGHDK and SYGVNS.

There are a few counts of this clonotype. V gene TRBV19 combines with J gene TRBJ1-5; 10 bases agree with TRBD1. The ends lost 3 bases at V and 2 bases at J; junction bases unmatched: 13. Germline V CDR1 and CDR2: LNHDA, SQIVND (reference sequence). The CDR3 spans 19 residues. CDR3 region: CASSIDRGPGESRNQPQHF. In DNA form, the CDR3 reads TGTGCCAGTAGTATTGACAGGGGGCCCGGTGAGTCGCGCAATCAGCCCCAGCATTTT.

This clonotype was observed a few times. The rearrangement links TRBV7-3 to TRBJ2-1, with TRBD1 identical over 7 bases. Germline loops: CDR1 SGHTA, CDR2 FQGTGA. CDR3 length: 15 residues. V lost 4 bases to trimming and J lost 1 base; unmatched junction nucleotides: 4. CDR3 in amino acids: CASSWGTESYNEQFF. The CDR3 nucleotides are TGTGCCAGCAGCTGGGGGACAGAATCCTACAATGAGCAGTTCTTC.

This clonotype was observed a handful of times. The rearrangement uses TRBV4-2 and TRBJ1-2; 8 nucleotides line up with TRBD1. Germline V gene lookup returns CDR1 LGHNA and CDR2 YNFKEQ. The CDR3 consists of 16 residues. V was pared by 0 bases and J by 7 bases, with 10 bases of the junction left unmatched. Here the CDR3 reads CASSQDTGQDLGGYTF. CDR3 DNA: TGTGCCAGCAGCCAAGATACGGGACAGGATTTGGGTGGCTACACCTTC.

This clonotype was observed a few times. The chain employs TRBV20-1 and TRBJ2-5; the match to TRBD1 covers 8 bases. The J segment lost 5 bases and the V segment lost 0 bases, leaving 5 bases of the junction unmatched. CDR1 and CDR2 (germline): DFQATT, SNEGSKA (reference sequence). This CDR3 has 14 residues. This CDR3 reads CSARDSSGGETQYF. CDR3 DNA: TGCAGTGCTAGAGATTCATCAGGGGGCGAGACCCAGTACTTC.

This clonotype was detected ten times or more. The chain links TRBV2 to TRBJ2-1, with D possibly TRBD2 on 6 matching bases. Trimming stripped 5 bases from V and 10 bases from J, with 12 bases between. This CDR3 has 12 amino acids. Germline V gives CDR1 SNHLY, CDR2 FYNNEI. DNA for the CDR3: TGTGCCAGCAGTACCTCCCGGGGGGAGCAGTTCTTC. Amino acids: CASSTSRGEQFF.

The sample holds a few counts of this clonotype. The V gene is TRBV5-1, the J gene TRBJ2-1, with D unclear. V shed 7 bases and J shed 8 bases, with 10 bases lying between them. CDR1 is SGHRS and CDR2 is YFSETQ in the germline V gene. The CDR3 is 11 amino acids. The CDR3 nucleotides are TGCGCCAGCGCCTTGGCTGATGAGCAGTTCTTC. Its protein is CASALADEQFF.